Sequencing of this T cell receptor beta chain was carried out in a study of cytomegalovirus exposure and HLA in healthy donors. Germline V CDR1 and CDR2: SGHDN, FVKESK. Trimming took off 1 base at V and 0 bases at J, with 13 bases between the two ends. The CDR3 loop spans 17 amino acids. The data were produced by immunoSEQ multiplex PCR, yet TCRdb's version contains in-frame clones alone and is incomplete. The table lists approximately 160,000 clones, roughly 89% of them singletons. This receptor was taken from a woman under 30 in good health and CMV-seropositive. Specimen: PBMCs. The chain couples TRBV14 to TRBJ2-4; tentative D call: TRBD1 (6 bases). The chain's CDR3 is CASSQGFGQLAKNIQYF. The CDR3 DNA reads TGTGCCAGCAGCCAAGGATTTGGACAGCTAGCCAAAAACATTCAGTACTTC.